What follows are 15 T cell receptor beta chains derived from one specimen sequenced in a study of immune evolution from preneoplasia to lung adenocarcinoma. Repertoires were generated with immunoSEQ multiplex PCR, while TCRdb's copy carries only in-frame clones and drops some. Of 10,000 or so clones listed, over 75% are singletons. Sequencing was performed on FFPE minimally invasive lung adenocarcinoma tissue. The receptors originated from a person aged 70 to 85 with lung adenocarcinoma.

For the CDR3, the DNA is TGTGCCAGCAGTGAAGCAGGGGGATTGAGGGAAAAACTGTTTTTT. It is translated as CASSEAGGLREKLFF. The chain is built from TRBV2 and TRBJ1-4, with D possibly TRBD1 on 6 matching bases. The germline CDR1 and CDR2 sequences are SNHLY and FYNNEI. Trimming took off 0 bases at V and 8 bases at J, with 13 bases between the two ends. The CDR3 covers 15 residues.

The count of this clone is one. The chain uses TRBV19 and TRBJ2-5, with 10 positions matching TRBD2. V shed 0 bases and J 3 bases; nucleotides not matched to a gene: 4. The CDR3 spans 16 residues. CDR1 and CDR2 (germline): LNHDA, SQIVND (reference sequence). The CDR3 loop reads CASSIEVLAGEETQYF. In DNA, the CDR3 is TGTGCCAGTAGTATAGAGGTGCTAGCGGGGGAAGAGACCCAGTACTTC.

The V call is TRBV4-1, the J call TRBJ1-1, with 7 bases aligning to TRBD1. Trimming at V came to 7 bases and at J to 0 bases, leaving 8 bases not matched to a gene. The germline gives CDR1 MGHRA, CDR2 YSYEKL. The CDR3 sequence is 15 residues long. The CDR3 loop is CASTPRGQLNTEAFF. CDR3 in DNA: TGCGCCAGCACCCCAAGGGGACAGCTGAACACTGAAGCTTTCTTT.

The CDR3 sequence: CASRKPGQGGEQYF. In nucleotides, the CDR3 is TGTGCCAGTAGGAAACCGGGACAGGGAGGGGAGCAGTACTTC. The chain carries TRBV19 and TRBJ2-7; the match to TRBD1 covers 9 bases. The CDR3 is 14 amino acids. Germline V gives CDR1 LNHDA, CDR2 SQIVND (reference sequence). Trimming took 6 bases from V and 7 from J; bases not matched to a gene: 10.

This clone was picked up one time. V is TRBV7-9 and J is TRBJ1-4, with D perhaps TRBD1 (6 bases). The germline V and J ends were trimmed by 5 bases and 5 bases, with 12 bases remaining between them. This CDR3 has 14 amino acids. Germline CDR1 is SEHNR and CDR2 is FQNEAQ (reference sequence). CDR3 sequence: CASSEQGFNEKLFF. The CDR3 DNA sequence: TGTGCCAGCAGCGAACAGGGTTTCAATGAAAAACTGTTTTTT.

The chain employs TRBV5-1 and TRBJ2-3; 10 nucleotides line up with TRBD2. From germline, CDR1 is SGHRS and CDR2 YFSETQ. With V trimmed by 3 bases and J by 2 bases, 9 bases remained unmatched. The CDR3 spans 17 residues. CDR3 in DNA: TGCGCCAGCAGCTCAACTCTAGCGGGGGCCTCCACAGATACGCAGTATTTT. Translated: CASSSTLAGASTDTQYF.

The chain joins TRBV28 to TRBJ2-2, with D possibly matching TRBD2 (6 bases). CDR1 is MDHEN, CDR2 SYDVKM, per germline. The length of the CDR3 is 13 residues. V lost 5 bases and J lost 7, with 11 bases in between. The CDR3, as DNA: TGTGCCAGCAGTCCCCTAGCGTACGGGGAGCTGTTTTTT. Protein: CASSPLAYGELFF.

This clone showed up just once. The same CDR3 is also encoded by other DNA sequences in this sample. The chain joins TRBV7-3 to TRBJ2-7; 8 bases map to TRBD1. V lost 6 bases and J lost 3; bases outside the gene matches: 10. The germline V gene encodes CDR1 SGHTA and CDR2 FQGTGA. The length of the CDR3 is 15 residues. Written as DNA, the CDR3 is TGTGCCAGCAGTCAAAGGGCAGGGGGCCTCTACGAGCAGTACTTC. As protein: CASSQRAGGLYEQYF. Complete variable domain (other parts from reference TRBV7-3 and TRBJ2-7): GAGVSQTPSNKVTEKGKYVELRCDPISGHTALYWYRQSLGQGPEFLIYFQGTGAADDSGLPNDRFFAVRPEGSVSTLKIQRTERGDSAVYLCASSQRAGGLYEQYFGPGTRLTVT.

The J gene is TRBJ2-3, the V gene TRBV9; 12 bases match TRBD2. CDR3 length: 16 residues. Germline V gene lookup returns CDR1 SGDLS and CDR2 YYNGEE. The junction had 6 bases not matched to a gene; V was cut back by 4 bases and J by 3 bases. The CDR3 reads CASSPRTSGATDTQYF. The CDR3 coding sequence is TGTGCCAGCAGCCCCCGGACTAGCGGGGCTACAGATACGCAGTATTTT.

The chain is built from TRBV5-6 and TRBJ2-5; no reliable D call. Deletions cut 1 base from V and 1 base from J, with 11 bases between. CDR3 length equals 15 residues. The germline V gene encodes CDR1 SGHDT and CDR2 YYEEEE. The CDR3 loop is CASSLFSALQETQYF. The CDR3 coding sequence is TGTGCCAGCAGCTTGTTCTCAGCCCTCCAAGAGACCCAGTACTTC.

The chain recombines TRBV7-8 with TRBJ1-2; D unresolved. The V gene's germline CDR1 is SGHVS and CDR2 FQNEAQ. This CDR3 spans 13 amino acids. The ends were cut back, 3 bases at V and 5 bases at J, with 10 bases in the middle. For the CDR3, the DNA is TGTGCCAGCAGCTTTTTGATTGGATATGGCTACACCTTC. It is translated as CASSFLIGYGYTF.

The chain carries TRBV4-1 and TRBJ1-4; TRBD1 aligns across 8 bases. Germline lookup yields CDR1 MGHRA and CDR2 YSYEKL. The V segment lost 3 bases and the J segment 0 bases; nucleotides outside the gene matches: 9. CDR3 size: 18 residues. Written as DNA, the CDR3 is TGCGCCAGCAGCCAGAAAAGGGGGACAGGCGCAACTAATGAAAAACTGTTTTTT. It codes for CASSQKRGTGATNEKLFF.

This sequence joins TRBV5-6 and TRBJ2-6; D remains ambiguous. The CDR3 is made up of 14 amino acids. Germline assignment: CDR1 SGHDT and CDR2 YYEEEE. V lost 3 bases and J lost 2, with 6 bases in between. CDR3 sequence reads: CASSSSAGANVLTF. The CDR3, as DNA: TGTGCCAGCAGCTCTTCCGCTGGGGCCAACGTCCTGACTTTC.

The gene calls are TRBV2 and TRBJ2-3; D is uncertain. The V gene lost 1 base and the J gene lost 10 bases, with 9 bases spanning the gap. The CDR3 runs to 12 residues. Germline assignment: CDR1 SNHLY and CDR2 FYNNEI. CDR3 nucleotide sequence: TGTGCCAGCAGTGAAGGCTTCTCGGCGCAGTATTTT. Its protein product is CASSEGFSAQYF.

The J gene is TRBJ2-2, the V gene TRBV4-2, with 7 bases fitting TRBD1. Germline V lookup: CDR1 LGHNA, CDR2 YNFKEQ. There are 16 residues in the CDR3. The trim removed 3 bases at V and 3 bases at J, leaving 7 bases unmatched. The CDR3 DNA reads TGTGCCAGCAGCCACCCCCGGGACAGCTACACCGGGGAGCTGTTTTTT. Translated: CASSHPRDSYTGELFF.